A selection of T cell receptor beta chains follows, all from one sample in a study of blood T cells in healthy people across ages. In TCRdb, the 5' RACE reads were re-called with MiXCR into one record per CDR3 protein. The sample contains 1.6 million or so distinct CDR3 sequences, around 35% of which appear only once. Sequenced: blood. The source is a woman younger than 45 in good health. Each CDR3 is given with its conserved first and last residue. The order of the fields is D gene, V gene, J gene, clone size, CDR3 DNA, CDR3 protein. A D gene is named only where the DNA matches it firmly. Expanded clones get a size class; other rows say once, few or many, or leave the size out.

>NA|TRBV7-2|TRBJ1-2|once
TGTGCCAGCAGCTTAGAGCGCTTCGGAGCTAACTATGGCTACACCTTC
CASSLERFGANYGYTF
>TRBD1|TRBV28|TRBJ1-4|NA
TGTGCCACTTCGACAGGGGTTGTAACTAATGAAAAACTGTTTTTT
CATSTGVVTNEKLFF
>TRBD2|TRBV6-6|TRBJ2-7|NA
TGTGCCAGCCGCGGGGGACCCCTTTCCTACGAGCAGTACTTC
CASRGGPLSYEQYF
>TRBD1|TRBV2|TRBJ2-7|NA
TGTGCCAGCGGCAGGGGGATTACCTACGAGCAGTACTTC
CASGRGITYEQYF
>NA|TRBV9|TRBJ2-3|few
TGTGCCAGCAGCGTAGAGGATGATACGCAGTATTTT
CASSVEDDTQYF
>NA|TRBV6-6|TRBJ1-1|few
TGTGCCAGCAGTTACGGGGGGCCTAGGACTGAAGCTTTCTTT
CASSYGGPRTEAFF
>TRBD2|TRBV4-1|TRBJ2-7|few
TGCGCCAGCAGCCCACGGCGGGGGAACTCCTACGAGCAGTACTTC
CASSPRRGNSYEQYF
>NA|TRBV5-1|TRBJ2-1|NA
TGCGCCAGCGGGACTACAGGGGACAATGAGCAGTTCTTC
CASGTTGDNEQFF
>NA|TRBV20-1|TRBJ2-5|NA
TGCAGTGCACCCAGGGGGGTGGGCGAGACCCAGTACTTC
CSAPRGVGETQYF
>NA|TRBV6-2/TRBV6-3|TRBJ2-3|NA
TGTGCCAGCAGTAAGGGCCTAGGAAGCACAGATACGCAGTATTTT
CASSKGLGSTDTQYF
>NA|TRBV20-1|TRBJ2-3|many
TGCAGTGCTAGAGTCCCCGGGACATTGAATCGGGATACGCAGTATTTT
CSARVPGTLNRDTQYF
>NA|TRBV7-9|TRBJ2-3|NA
TGTGCCAGCAGCTACGGGGAAACAGATACGCAGTATTTT
CASSYGETDTQYF
>TRBD1|TRBV20-1|TRBJ1-5|NA
TGCAGTGCTAGAGATCTGCGGGGACAGGGGGGGAGTCAGCCCCAGCATTTT
CSARDLRGQGGSQPQHF
>NA|TRBV7-6|TRBJ2-2|NA
TGTGCCAGCAGCTTAGAGGGACTCCTCAGCCCCGGGGAGCTGTTTTTT
CASSLEGLLSPGELFF
>TRBD1|TRBV9|TRBJ2-5|few
TGTGCCAGCAGCGACCTCAGGGGGTCTCAAGAGACCCAGTACTTC
CASSDLRGSQETQYF
>NA|TRBV7-2|TRBJ2-4|NA
TGTGCCAGCAGGCAAGGCAATGAGCAGTACTTC
CASRQGNEQYF
>NA|TRBV3-1|TRBJ1-2|many
TGTGCCAGCAGCCAACTAGCTAACTATGGCTACACCTTC
CASSQLANYGYTF
>TRBD2|TRBV3-1|TRBJ2-3|NA
TGTGCCAGCAGCCAAGGAAGCGGGGTCGGAGTAGATACGCAGTATTTT
CASSQGSGVGVDTQYF
>NA|TRBV28|TRBJ1-1|NA
TGTGCCAGCAGTACTCGGCCGGGGGTCACTGAAGCTTTCTTT
CASSTRPGVTEAFF
>NA|TRBV29-1|TRBJ1-2|few
TGCAGCGTTGCGGGGGACGGCTATGGCTACACCTTC
CSVAGDGYGYTF
>NA|TRBV7-2|TRBJ2-5|few
TGTGCCAGCAGCTTAATGCGCGAGGGGGAGACCCAGTACTTC
CASSLMREGETQYF
>NA|TRBV5-1|TRBJ2-2|few
TGCGCCAGCAGCTTGGGCAGGGGCCACACCGGGGAGCTGTTTTTT
CASSLGRGHTGELFF
>TRBD2|TRBV6-2/TRBV6-3|TRBJ2-5|NA
TGTGCCAGCAGTTACTCGATTAGCGGGGGAGTAGAGACCCAGTACTTC
CASSYSISGGVETQYF
>NA|TRBV20-1|TRBJ2-5|few
TGCAGTGCTAGGGAGGACGGAATTATGTACCAAGAGACCCAGTACTTC
CSAREDGIMYQETQYF
>TRBD2|TRBV5-1|TRBJ2-1|few
TGCGCCAGCAGCTCGGGCCTCGGGGGGGAGGCTGAGGATGAGCAGTTCTTC
CASSSGLGGEAEDEQFF
>NA|TRBV5-1|TRBJ2-7|few
TGCGCCAGCAGCTGGGCCAGGCCCAGCTCCTACGAGCAGTACTTC
CASSWARPSSYEQYF
>NA|TRBV10-3|TRBJ1-4|NA
TGTGCCATCAGTGCATCGGGGGCGCCCTCGGGAAAACTGTTTTTT
CAISASGAPSGKLFF
>TRBD2|TRBV6-5|TRBJ2-5|many
TGTGCCAGCAGTTGGTCAGACGGACTAGCGGGAGTTGGCCAAGAGACCCAGTACTTC
CASSWSDGLAGVGQETQYF
>NA|TRBV9|TRBJ2-3|few
TGTGCCAGCAGCGTAGAGTCTAGCTTCACGGATACGCAGTATTTT
CASSVESSFTDTQYF
>NA|TRBV28|TRBJ1-5|few
TGTGCCAGCAGTTTGCCCGGGGTTCATCAGCCCCAGCATTTT
CASSLPGVHQPQHF
>TRBD2|TRBV20-1|TRBJ2-1|NA
TGCAGTGCTATGGTAGCTAGCGGGGGGGCCTTCCCTGCCCATGAGCAGTTCTTC
CSAMVASGGAFPAHEQFF
>NA|TRBV7-9|TRBJ1-1|few
TGTGCCAGCAGCCCGACACTGGGCTCCGGAGCTTTCTTT
CASSPTLGSGAFF
>NA|TRBV6-6|TRBJ1-2|NA
TGTGCCAGCAGCTACACCCCCTCGGTCGGCGGTGGCTACACCTTC
CASSYTPSVGGGYTF
>TRBD2|TRBV20-1|TRBJ2-7|once
TGCAGTGCTAGAGTCGGGACTAGCGGGGGGATATACTACGAGCAGTACTTC
CSARVGTSGGIYYEQYF
>NA|TRBV9|TRBJ2-5|few
TGTGCCAGCAGCGCCGGAGGAGGGACGGTCGAGACCCAGTACTTC
CASSAGGGTVETQYF
>NA|TRBV10-1|TRBJ1-1|NA
TGCGCCAGCAACGCAGGATCGGCCACTGAAGCTTTCTTT
CASNAGSATEAFF
>TRBD2|TRBV12-3/TRBV12-4|TRBJ2-1|few
TGTGCCAGCACCAAAAATGTGCGGGGGGGGCCTTACAATGAGCAGTTCTTC
CASTKNVRGGPYNEQFF
>TRBD1|TRBV20-1|TRBJ1-4|NA
TGCAGTGCCAAGGTGGACAGGCCCATAGAAAAACTGTTTTTT
CSAKVDRPIEKLFF
>NA|TRBV6-5|TRBJ2-3|NA
TGTGCCAGCAGTTACGGCGGGATAACAGATACGCAGTATTTT
CASSYGGITDTQYF
>NA|TRBV7-6|TRBJ2-5|NA
TGTGCCAGCAGCCAGTCCCAGGGGAGAATGGAGACCCAGTACTTC
CASSQSQGRMETQYF
>NA|TRBV11-2|TRBJ2-2|NA
TGTGCCAGCAGCGTCCGACAGGCCCTGAACACCGGGGAGCTGTTTTTT
CASSVRQALNTGELFF
>NA|TRBV7-3|TRBJ2-3|NA
TGTGCCAGCAGTTTTGACAGATATACGCAGTATTTT
CASSFDRYTQYF
>NA|TRBV20-1|TRBJ2-3|NA
TGCAGTGCTAGAGACCCCAGGACAGGCACAGATACGCAGTATTTT
CSARDPRTGTDTQYF
>TRBD1|TRBV10-3|TRBJ2-1|few
TGTGCCATCAGGGGACAGTCCTCCTACAATGAGCAGTTCTTC
CAIRGQSSYNEQFF
>NA|TRBV5-1|TRBJ2-7|NA
TGCGCCAGCAGCCTGGGGGGCAACACTGGCTACGAGCAGTACTTC
CASSLGGNTGYEQYF
>TRBD2|TRBV27|TRBJ2-1|NA
TGTGCCAGCAGTCCTCGACTAGCGGGAGTCCACTACAATGAGCAGTTCTTC
CASSPRLAGVHYNEQFF
>TRBD2|TRBV19|TRBJ2-1|many
TGTGCCAGTAGTATAGACCCAGCGGGGGGATTCTACAATGAGCAGTTCTTC
CASSIDPAGGFYNEQFF
>NA|TRBV27|TRBJ1-2|NA
TGTGCCAGCAGTTTGGGAAACCCTAACTATGGCTACACCTTC
CASSLGNPNYGYTF
>TRBD1|TRBV6-1|TRBJ1-2|few
TGTGCCAGCAGTGAAGTTGGACAGGGAGGAAGCTATGGCTACACCTTC
CASSEVGQGGSYGYTF
>TRBD2|TRBV3-1|TRBJ2-3|NA
TGTGCCAGCAGCCAAGACAAAGCGGGGGACACAGATACGCAGTATTTT
CASSQDKAGDTDTQYF
>NA|TRBV18|TRBJ2-3|NA
TGTGCCAGCTCAGTCTCGGGGGGACAGATCACAGATACGCAGTATTTT
CASSVSGGQITDTQYF
>NA|TRBV30|TRBJ2-7|few
TGTGCCTGGAGTCGGCAGGAGCAGTACTTC
CAWSRQEQYF
>TRBD1|TRBV24-1|TRBJ2-3|NA
TGTGCCACCAGTGATCCGGGACAGGGAGGAGAGGCTACGCAGTATTTT
CATSDPGQGGEATQYF
>NA|TRBV7-9|TRBJ2-1|NA
TGTGCCCCTATCAAATACACTCCGGAGGTCTCCTACAATGAGCAGTTCTTC
CAPIKYTPEVSYNEQFF
>NA|TRBV4-1|TRBJ1-5|few
TGCGCCAGCAGCCATTCAGGAGGGAGCAATCAGCCCCAGCATTTT
CASSHSGGSNQPQHF